This entry features one TCR beta chain sequence. This clone was seen a handful of times. Its antigen specificity is not known. No quality values exist for individual bases; no much larger clone is one base distant. The record originates from a study of somatic mutations in cytotoxic T cells in rheumatoid arthritis (dated by TCRdb to the late 2010s). The study in broad terms: Right after diagnosis and prior to the start of any treatment, roughly 33 ml EDTA of peripheral blood was drawn from patients. Some V beta antibody-stained T-cell populations were flow-sorted on a FACSAria II or Sony SH800 at nearly 100% purity, and sorted V beta1+ cells also underwent TCRB sequencing. In newly diagnosed rheumatoid arthritis without treatment, the study examined if expanded CD8+ T-cell clones harbor somatic mutations, relying on TCRB deep sequencing to characterize clonality. TCRB deep sequencing covered some 65 patients with rheumatoid arthritis along with 15 to 25 healthy controls. Median age was essentially the same in the patient group and the control group. General conclusions and limits of the study: An increase of CD8+ clonality with age was seen in patients (Spearman r ≈ 0.49) but not in healthy controls. It was unknown which antigens the expanded CD8+ clones targeted, and their absence from virus-specific databases did not exclude viral specificity. There was no significant difference in CD8+ T-cell clonality between rheumatoid arthritis patients and age-matched healthy controls. The finding that TRBV07 was slightly underrepresented in patients was left unadjusted for multiple comparisons. In about an eighth of the roughly 60 patients, more than 20% of CD8+ cells belonged to the largest CD8+ clone, while several identical CD8+ TCRB sequences were shared between blood and synovial fluid.

Sequencing of TCRB CDR3 was done on genomic DNA with the immunoSEQ assay. The paper's processing steps were these. When patient CD8+ clones exceeding 1% were checked against published virus-specific TCRB sequences, only a few matched. Nothing other than productive TCRB rearrangements was included in the analyses. Defining a clone by its unique TCRB CDR3 sequence, the study calculated clonality as a productive clonality index derived from Shannon entropy. The template counts of each clone relative to the total templates per sample were used to calculate repertoire overlap between two samples. V-gene usage from TCRB sequencing and V-gene usage measured by flow cytometry were correlated (Spearman r of 0.6 to 0.7). TCRdb obtained this table from immuneACCESS and retained in-frame rearrangements with V and J assigned. These tables miss some clones; where compared with another copy, unresolved V genes account for less than half of the shortfall, and the remainder is unexplained. That table is the source of V, J and clone size, and D and trimming were worked out from the DNA. The sample includes roughly 7,100 clones, with around 80% observed a single time. The top ten constitute 10% to 11% of the sample.

The CDR3 goes from the cysteine to the phenylalanine over 15 residues. Only the CDR3 DNA stays, 45 bases, in frame from base 1. At the junction V is shortened by 1 base and J by 1 base, with 9 bases in between. From the germline V gene, CDR1 is MGHRA and CDR2 is YSYEKL. CD4+ and CD8+ cells were isolated by positive magnetic bead selection on an AutoMACS, and purity was checked by flow cytometry. After a first flow cytometry screen using a TCR V beta antibody panel, clonal expansions were characterized through TCRB deep sequencing of sorted CD8+ fractions. Peripheral blood mononuclear cells were obtained using density gradient separation with Ficoll-Paque PLUS. DNA from CD4-enriched, CD8-enriched or PBMC samples was extracted using Nucleospin Tissue or Tissue XS kits and then quantified on a Qubit 2.0 fluorometer.

This receptor chain uses TRBV4-1 and TRBJ2-3; TRBD1 is a weak D gene call, 5 bases matching. The TCR comes from an adult with rheumatoid arthritis. The specimen was CD8+ T cells sorted from blood. The DNA sequence is TGCGCCAGCAGCCAAGTAACAGGTCGCACAGATACGCAGTATTTT. Its protein product is CASSQVTGRTDTQYF.